This TCR beta chain was sequenced during a study of blood T cell repertoires in COVID-19. Study in general: Researchers got acute and convalescent COVID-19 samples from the United States, Italy and Spain. Nucleic acid was either cDNA or gDNA, and it came from T cells, B-cell-depleted T cells, or PBMCs.

J was trimmed by 2 bases and V by 0 bases; bases with no gene match: 5. This CDR3 has 15 amino acids. The V gene's germline CDR1 is SGHRS and CDR2 YFSETQ. The table came from immunoSEQ multiplex PCR; TCRdb's copy has only in-frame clones and leaves some out. This sample carries roughly 350,000 clones, about 88% of them seen once, and the ten largest clones take roughly 6.6%. The origin of this receptor is a woman between 70 and 85 years old with COVID-19, enrolled during active disease. The V gene is TRBV5-1, the J gene TRBJ2-7; 7 positions match TRBD2. The sequenced sample consisted of peripheral blood. The CDR3 region has the DNA TGCGCCAGCAGCTTGGGGGGAGGGGTTCCCTACGAGCAGTACTTC. Encoded protein: CASSLGGGVPYEQYF.